The 9 T cell receptor beta chains in this list originate from one sample, sequenced in a study of a mutant IDH1 vaccine in newly diagnosed glioma. This sample's time point: baseline, week 1 (first vaccination visit). Sample treatment: pre-vaccination baseline after standard-of-care therapy. Repertoires were generated with immunoSEQ multiplex PCR, while TCRdb's copy carries only in-frame clones and drops some. The table includes about 100,000 clones, just under 80% detected once. Source: PBMCs, taken from a glioma patient treated with radiotherapy, temozolomide or both. Source of these receptors: a man aged 35 to 55 with glioma.

The chain uses TRBV6-1 and TRBJ2-3; tentative D call: TRBD2 (6 bases). V dropped 4 bases and J dropped 9 bases, with 11 bases sitting between them. Germline V gives CDR1 MNHNS, CDR2 SASEGT. This CDR3 has 12 amino acids. CDR3 nucleotides: TGTGCCAGCAGTGCTGGGACTGGGACGCAGTATTTT. This sequence encodes CASSAGTGTQYF.

The genes are TRBV5-5 and TRBJ1-1; D call uncertain. The CDR3 is 13 amino acids. The V gene lost 1 base and the J gene lost 1 base, with 5 bases spanning the gap. Looked up from germline, CDR1 is SGHKS and CDR2 is YYEKEE (reference sequence). CDR3 bases: TGTGCCAGCAGCTTGAAGCCGAACACTGAAGCTTTCTTT. Translation gives CASSLKPNTEAFF.

This chain uses TRBV12-5 with TRBJ2-7; 8 positions agree with TRBD2. The CDR3 is 15 residues long. Germline V CDR1 and CDR2: LGHNT, FRNRAP. Losses at the gene ends were 5 bases for V and 5 bases for J; bases not matched to a gene: 11. The CDR3 sequence: CASGTGRGVSNEQYF. The CDR3 bases are TGTGCTAGTGGTACCGGGCGGGGGGTCTCGAACGAGCAGTACTTC. The full variable domain, in which reference TRBV12-5 and TRBJ2-7 provide the parts outside the CDR3, is DARVTQTPRHKVTEMGQEVTMRCQPILGHNTVFWYRQTMMQGLELLAYFRNRAPLDDSGMPKDRFSAEMPDATLATLKIQPSEPRDSAVYFCASGTGRGVSNEQYFGPGTRLTVT.

This chain links TRBV30 with TRBJ2-7; 7 bases agree with TRBD1. CDR1 GTSNPN and CDR2 SVGIG come from the germline V gene (reference sequence). The CDR3 runs to 13 residues. J was trimmed by 3 bases and V by 4 bases; bases with no gene match: 6. CDR3 amino acids: CAWNPGQNYEQYF. Here the CDR3 DNA reads TGTGCCTGGAACCCGGGACAGAACTACGAGCAGTACTTC.

Remarks on this clone: A read error may account for a junction end that differs from germline. This rearrangement joins TRBV11-2 to TRBJ2-7; 8 bases map to TRBD2. This CDR3 is built from 13 residues. The germline gives CDR1 SGHAT, CDR2 FQNNGV. The CDR3 coding sequence is TGTGTCAGCAGCTTACTCGTGGCCCGGGAGGGGTACTTC. Translated, it gives CVSSLLVAREGYF. Together with reference TRBV11-2 and TRBJ2-7, the CDR3 gives the full variable domain: EAGVAQSPRYKIIEKRQSVAFWCNPISGHATLYWYQQILGQGPKLLIQFQNNGVVDDSQLPKDRFSAERLKGVDSTLKIQPAKLEDSAVYLCVSSLLVAREGYFGPGTRLTVT.

V gene TRBV25-1 combines with J gene TRBJ2-6; D ambiguous. The CDR3 sequence is 16 residues long. The germline CDR1 and CDR2 sequences are MGHDK and SYGVNS. V lost 0 bases to trimming and J lost 1 base, with 7 bases between them. CDR3 amino acids: CASSEYRRSGANVLTF. In nucleotides, the CDR3 is TGTGCCAGCAGTGAATATAGAAGGTCTGGGGCCAACGTCCTGACTTTC.

The rearrangement joins TRBV6-5 to TRBJ2-7; 12 nucleotides match TRBD1. Germline-derived CDR1 and CDR2 are MNHEY and SVGAGI. The CDR3 runs to 16 residues. The J segment lost 4 bases and the V segment lost 4 bases, leaving 8 bases of the junction unmatched. CDR3 in amino acids: CASSSSGTGGRYEQYF. CDR3 nucleotide sequence: TGTGCCAGCAGTTCGTCCGGGACAGGGGGCCGGTACGAGCAGTACTTC.

This chain joins TRBV6-5 and TRBJ2-2, with D maybe TRBD2 (6 bases). Germline loops: CDR1 MNHEY, CDR2 SVGAGI. Deletions cut 2 bases from V and 5 bases from J, with 6 bases between. This CDR3 contains 13 residues. For the CDR3, the DNA is TGTGCCAGCAGTTACGGGGGGACCGGGGAGCTGTTTTTT. Protein product: CASSYGGTGELFF.

V and J are TRBV10-3 and TRBJ1-2, with 10 bases lining up with TRBD1. Germline V gene data show CDR1 as ENHRY and CDR2 as SYGVKD. The V gene end was trimmed by 6 bases and the J gene end by 6 bases; junction bases not matched to a gene: 4. This CDR3 region has 13 residues. CDR3 in amino acids: CAISPGQGHGYTF. CDR3 DNA sequence: TGTGCCATCAGCCCGGGACAGGGGCATGGCTACACCTTC.